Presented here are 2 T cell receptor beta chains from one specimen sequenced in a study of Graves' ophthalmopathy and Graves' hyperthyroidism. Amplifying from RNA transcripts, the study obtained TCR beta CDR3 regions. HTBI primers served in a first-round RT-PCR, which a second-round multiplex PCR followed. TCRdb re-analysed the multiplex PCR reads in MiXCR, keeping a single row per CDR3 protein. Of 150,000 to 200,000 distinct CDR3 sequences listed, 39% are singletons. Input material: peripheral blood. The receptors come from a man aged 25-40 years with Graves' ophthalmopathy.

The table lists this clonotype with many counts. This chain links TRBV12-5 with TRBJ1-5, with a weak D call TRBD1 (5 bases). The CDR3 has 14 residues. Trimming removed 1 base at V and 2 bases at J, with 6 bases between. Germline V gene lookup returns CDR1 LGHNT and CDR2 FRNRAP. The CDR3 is CASGLGGGNQPQHF. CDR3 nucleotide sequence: TGTGCTAGTGGTTTGGGGGGGGGCAATCAGCCCCAGCATTTT.

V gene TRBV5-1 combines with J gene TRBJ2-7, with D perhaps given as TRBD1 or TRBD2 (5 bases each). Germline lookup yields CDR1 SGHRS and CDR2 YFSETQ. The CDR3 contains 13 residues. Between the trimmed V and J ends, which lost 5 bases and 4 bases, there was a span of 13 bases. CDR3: CASSQGAKYEQYF. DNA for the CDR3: TGCGCCAGCAGTCAGGGAGCAAAGTACGAGCAGTACTTC. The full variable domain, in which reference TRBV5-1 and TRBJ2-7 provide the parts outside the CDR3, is KAGVTQTPRYLIKTRGQQVTLSCSPISGHRSVSWYQQTPGQGLQFLFEYFSETQRNKGNFPGRFSGRQFSNSRSEMNVSTLELGDSALYLCASSQGAKYEQYFGPGTRLTVT.